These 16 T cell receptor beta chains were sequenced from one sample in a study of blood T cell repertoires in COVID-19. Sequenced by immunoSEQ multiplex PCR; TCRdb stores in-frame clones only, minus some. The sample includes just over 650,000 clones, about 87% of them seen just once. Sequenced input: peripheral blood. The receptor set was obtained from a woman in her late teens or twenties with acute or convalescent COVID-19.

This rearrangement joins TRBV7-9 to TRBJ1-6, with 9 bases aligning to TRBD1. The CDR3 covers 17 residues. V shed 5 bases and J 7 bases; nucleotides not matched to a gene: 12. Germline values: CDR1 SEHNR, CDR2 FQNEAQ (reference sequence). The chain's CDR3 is CASSPTGGSAGNSPLHF. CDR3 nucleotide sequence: TGTGCCAGCAGCCCCACAGGGGGCTCGGCCGGCAATTCACCCCTCCACTTT.

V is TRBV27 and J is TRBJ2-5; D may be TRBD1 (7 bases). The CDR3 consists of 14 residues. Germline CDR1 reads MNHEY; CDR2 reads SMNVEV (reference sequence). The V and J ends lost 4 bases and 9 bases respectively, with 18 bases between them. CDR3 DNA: TGTGCCAGCAGTTCAAGACAGGGCACGGGGGCCCAGTACTTC. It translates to CASSSRQGTGAQYF.

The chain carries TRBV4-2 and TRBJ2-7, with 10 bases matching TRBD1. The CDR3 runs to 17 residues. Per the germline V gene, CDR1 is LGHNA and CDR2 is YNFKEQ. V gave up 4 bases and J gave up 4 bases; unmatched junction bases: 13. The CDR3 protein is CASSPSSDRGRRYEQYF. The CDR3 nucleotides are TGTGCCAGCAGCCCCTCGAGTGACAGGGGGCGAAGGTACGAGCAGTACTTC.

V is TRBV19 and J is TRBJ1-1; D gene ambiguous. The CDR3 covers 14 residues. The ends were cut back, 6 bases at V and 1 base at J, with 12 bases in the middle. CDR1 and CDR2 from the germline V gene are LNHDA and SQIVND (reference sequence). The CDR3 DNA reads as TGTGCCAGTAGGGGCGAGAGGGAGAACACTGAAGCTTTCTTT. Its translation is CASRGERENTEAFF.

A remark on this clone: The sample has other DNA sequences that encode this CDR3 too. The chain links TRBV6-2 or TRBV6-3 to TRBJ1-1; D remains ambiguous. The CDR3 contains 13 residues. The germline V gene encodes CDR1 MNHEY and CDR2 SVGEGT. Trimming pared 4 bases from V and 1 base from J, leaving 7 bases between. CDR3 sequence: CASSFRENTEAFF. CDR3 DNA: TGTGCCAGCAGTTTCCGGGAGAACACTGAAGCTTTCTTT.

The DNA of the CDR3 is TGTGCCAGCAGCTCCGGGACAAGCTCTGGAAACACCATATATTTT. Its translation is CASSSGTSSGNTIYF. J is TRBJ1-3 and V is TRBV5-6; the D gene is possibly TRBD1 (6 bases). V lost 3 bases to trimming and J lost 0 bases, with 10 bases between them. CDR1 and CDR2 from the germline V gene are SGHDT and YYEEEE. CDR3 length: 15 residues.

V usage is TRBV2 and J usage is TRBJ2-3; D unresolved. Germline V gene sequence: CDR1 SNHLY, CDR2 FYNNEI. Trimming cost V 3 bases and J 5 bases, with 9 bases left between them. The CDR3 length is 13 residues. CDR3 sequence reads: CASSDGRRDTQYF. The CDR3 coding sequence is TGTGCCAGCAGTGATGGCAGAAGAGATACGCAGTATTTT.

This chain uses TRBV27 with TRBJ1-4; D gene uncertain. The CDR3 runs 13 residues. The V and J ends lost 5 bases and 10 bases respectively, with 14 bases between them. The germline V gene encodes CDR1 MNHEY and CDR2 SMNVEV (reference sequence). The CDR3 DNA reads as TGTGCCAGCAGTCGGGGTGGGGTAGGAAAACTGTTTTTT. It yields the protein CASSRGGVGKLFF.

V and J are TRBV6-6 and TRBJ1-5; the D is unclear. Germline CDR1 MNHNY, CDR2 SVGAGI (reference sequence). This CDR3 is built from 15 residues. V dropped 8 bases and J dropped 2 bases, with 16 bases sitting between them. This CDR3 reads CASSPPAEGNQPQHF. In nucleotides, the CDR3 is TGTGCCAGCTCCCCACCGGCAGAGGGCAATCAGCCCCAGCATTTT.

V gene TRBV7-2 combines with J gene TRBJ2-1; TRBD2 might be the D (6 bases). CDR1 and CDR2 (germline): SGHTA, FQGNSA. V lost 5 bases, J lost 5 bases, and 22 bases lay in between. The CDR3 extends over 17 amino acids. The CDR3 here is CASSPTLPGLRNNEQFF. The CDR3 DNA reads TGTGCCAGCAGCCCAACCTTGCCGGGACTTCGGAACAATGAGCAGTTCTTC.

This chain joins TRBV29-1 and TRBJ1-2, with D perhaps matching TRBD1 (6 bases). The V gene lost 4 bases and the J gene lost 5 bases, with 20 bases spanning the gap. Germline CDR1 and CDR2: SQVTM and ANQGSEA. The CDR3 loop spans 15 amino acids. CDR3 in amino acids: CSVVDFPGEPYGYTF. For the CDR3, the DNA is TGCAGCGTTGTGGACTTTCCAGGGGAGCCATATGGCTACACCTTC.

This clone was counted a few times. CDR3 loop: CASSGVDSGGNEQFF. CDR3 nucleotide sequence: TGTGCCAGCAGTGGTGTGGACAGCGGGGGGAATGAGCAGTTCTTC. The chain uses TRBV25-1 and TRBJ2-1; TRBD2 matches at 9 bases. The CDR3 is 15 amino acids. Germline V gives CDR1 MGHDK, CDR2 SYGVNS. The V gene end was trimmed by 4 bases and the J gene end by 7 bases; junction bases not matched to a gene: 8.

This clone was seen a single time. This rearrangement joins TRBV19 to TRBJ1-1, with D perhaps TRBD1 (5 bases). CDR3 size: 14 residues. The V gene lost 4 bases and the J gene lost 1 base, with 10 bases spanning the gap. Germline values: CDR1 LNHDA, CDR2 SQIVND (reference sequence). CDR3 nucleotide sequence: TGTGCCAGTAGTACTCAGACAGCGAACACTGAAGCTTTCTTT. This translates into CASSTQTANTEAFF.

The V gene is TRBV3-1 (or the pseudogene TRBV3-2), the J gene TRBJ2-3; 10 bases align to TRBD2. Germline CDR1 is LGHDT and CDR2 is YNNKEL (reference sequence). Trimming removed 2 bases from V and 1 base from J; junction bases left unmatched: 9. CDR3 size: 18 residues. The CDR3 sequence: CASSQTGLAGDGTDTQYF. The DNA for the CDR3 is TGTGCCAGCAGCCAAACTGGTCTAGCGGGGGACGGCACAGATACGCAGTATTTT.

CDR3 nucleotide sequence: TGTGCCAGCTCACAAGACAGGCGGAACACTGAAGCTTTCTTT. Translating it yields CASSQDRRNTEAFF. The V call is TRBV18, the J call TRBJ1-1; possibly TRBD1 for D (6 bases). Germline-derived CDR1 and CDR2 are KGHSH and LQKENI. V lost 4 bases and J lost 1, with 10 bases in between. This CDR3 has 14 amino acids.

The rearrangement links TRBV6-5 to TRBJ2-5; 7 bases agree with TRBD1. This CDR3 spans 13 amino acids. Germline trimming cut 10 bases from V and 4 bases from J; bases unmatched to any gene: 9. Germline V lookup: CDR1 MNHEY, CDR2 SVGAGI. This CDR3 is CATKRGGLETQYF. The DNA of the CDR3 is TGTGCCACCAAGAGAGGGGGCCTAGAGACCCAGTACTTC.